Listed below are T cell receptor beta chains from one sample, sequenced in a study of blood T cell repertoires in COVID-19. Clones were read by immunoSEQ multiplex PCR, and TCRdb kept only the in-frame ones, dropping some. In the table there are about 400,000 clones, more than 70% of which are singletons. Sequences were obtained from PBMCs or T cells enriched from blood (not recorded which). All receptors come from a man between 40 and 49 years old in a cohort exposed to, infected with or recovered from COVID-19 (not recorded which). CDR3s include the opening cysteine and the closing phenylalanine or tryptophan. D genes are given only for firm matches. Clone size, where shown, is once, few, many, or a class for clones that have expanded.

D: -
V: TRBV19
size: -
J: TRBJ2-5
DNA: TGTGCCAGTAGTGAGCTCTCCCAAGAGACCCAGTACTTC
CDR3: CASSELSQETQYF

D: TRBD1
V: TRBV5-1
size: -
J: TRBJ1-2
DNA: TGCGCCAGCAAAGGGACAGGGGGTAACTATGGCTACACCTTC
CDR3: CASKGTGGNYGYTF

D: TRBD1
V: TRBV18
size: -
J: TRBJ1-1
DNA: TGTGCCAGCTCAAAGGGACAGGGGTGGACTGAAGCTTTCTTT
CDR3: CASSKGQGWTEAFF

D: -
V: TRBV28
size: -
J: TRBJ2-7
DNA: TGTGCCAGCAGTTTAAGCGGGACAACTACTTACGAGCAGTACTTC
CDR3: CASSLSGTTTYEQYF

D: TRBD1
V: TRBV28
size: -
J: TRBJ1-3
DNA: TGTGCCAGCACCCGGCCGGGACAGAGATACTCTGGAAACACCATATATTTT
CDR3: CASTRPGQRYSGNTIYF

D: -
V: TRBV10-3
size: -
J: TRBJ1-2
DNA: TGTGCCATCAGTGAAATAAGGGAGGTTGGCTACACCTTC
CDR3: CAISEIREVGYTF

D: -
V: TRBV12-3/TRBV12-4
size: -
J: TRBJ1-1
DNA: TGTGCCAGCAGTTTGGAGGGAAGAGGCGCTTTCTTT
CDR3: CASSLEGRGAFF

D: -
V: TRBV5-6
size: -
J: TRBJ1-5
DNA: TGTGCCAGCAGTCGAGACAGGCTATATCAGCCCCAGCATTTT
CDR3: CASSRDRLYQPQHF

D: -
V: TRBV7-6
size: -
J: TRBJ2-2
DNA: TGTGCCAGCAGCTTAGCAGAGCCCCGGGTTTGGGGGGAGCTGTTTTTT
CDR3: CASSLAEPRVWGELFF

D: -
V: TRBV4-1
size: -
J: TRBJ2-7
DNA: TGCGCCAGCAGCCAAGACGTCGTTCGATCGGCTCAGGTTGCTTACGAGCAGTACTTC
CDR3: CASSQDVVRSAQVAYEQYF

D: TRBD1
V: TRBV2
size: -
J: TRBJ1-5
DNA: TGTGCCAGCAGTGGACAGGGTGGACGTCAGCCCCAGCATTTT
CDR3: CASSGQGGRQPQHF

D: TRBD2
V: TRBV27
size: -
J: TRBJ2-1
DNA: TGTGCCAGCAGCCCTGGTTGGTTCAGCGGGAGAAAAGATGAGCAGTTCTTC
CDR3: CASSPGWFSGRKDEQFF

D: -
V: TRBV19
size: -
J: TRBJ1-5
DNA: TGTGCCAGTACCAGAACAGGGATGCACAATAATCAGCCCCAGCATTTT
CDR3: CASTRTGMHNNQPQHF

D: -
V: TRBV28
size: -
J: TRBJ2-6
DNA: TGTGCCAGCAGTTCCCAGGGGAGTGGGGCCAACGTCCTGACTTTC
CDR3: CASSSQGSGANVLTF

D: TRBD2
V: TRBV7-6
size: -
J: TRBJ2-3
DNA: TGTGCCAGCAGCTTAGGAGGCGGGAGGGCGGATACGCAGTATTTT
CDR3: CASSLGGGRADTQYF

D: -
V: TRBV7-8
size: -
J: TRBJ1-2
DNA: TGTGCCAGCAGCCCCCGATCAGATATCGCTAACTATGGCTACACCTTC
CDR3: CASSPRSDIANYGYTF

D: -
V: TRBV27
size: -
J: TRBJ1-1
DNA: TGTGCCAGCAGTTCATCGGGGGCCGGGGCGATAAACACTGAAGCTTTCTTT
CDR3: CASSSSGAGAINTEAFF

D: TRBD1
V: TRBV5-1
size: few
J: TRBJ1-2
DNA: TGCGCCAGCAGCTTTGGACAGGAGAACTATGGCTACACCTTC
CDR3: CASSFGQENYGYTF

D: TRBD1
V: TRBV6-1
size: -
J: TRBJ1-3
DNA: TGTGCCAGCAGTGAGACGACAGGGGTTTCTGGAAACACCATATATTTT
CDR3: CASSETTGVSGNTIYF

D: -
V: TRBV7-9
size: -
J: TRBJ1-5
DNA: TGTGCCAGCAGCCAAGGGACACGCAATCAGCCCCAGCATTTT
CDR3: CASSQGTRNQPQHF

D: TRBD1
V: TRBV7-2
size: once
J: TRBJ2-7
DNA: TGTGCCAGCAGCTCCCGGACAGGGTACTACGAGCAGTACTTC
CDR3: CASSSRTGYYEQYF

D: TRBD2
V: TRBV28
size: once
J: TRBJ2-5
DNA: TGTGCCAGCAGCCCTAGGGGAGGGTTAGAGACCCAGTACTTC
CDR3: CASSPRGGLETQYF

D: TRBD2
V: TRBV6-5
size: -
J: TRBJ2-7
DNA: TGTGCCAGCAGATACGGGCGGGAGGGGACCTACGAGCAGTACTTC
CDR3: CASRYGREGTYEQYF

D: TRBD2
V: TRBV7-9
size: -
J: TRBJ2-1
DNA: TGTGCCAGCAGCCCACCCTTCCGACTAGCGGGATCTCGTAATGAGCAGTTCTTC
CDR3: CASSPPFRLAGSRNEQFF

D: TRBD2
V: TRBV28
size: -
J: TRBJ2-4
DNA: TGTGCCAGCAGTGGCCGACTAGCGGTGAACATTCAGTACTTC
CDR3: CASSGRLAVNIQYF

D: -
V: TRBV7-9
size: -
J: TRBJ1-5
DNA: TGTGCCAGCAGCTTAACCGGGCAGCCCCAGCATTTT
CDR3: CASSLTGQPQHF

D: -
V: TRBV25-1
size: -
J: TRBJ1-1
DNA: TGTGCCAGCAGTGAGAATATCCTGGCCGAAGCTTTCTTT
CDR3: CASSENILAEAFF

D: -
V: TRBV7-2
size: -
J: TRBJ2-7
DNA: TGTGCCAGCAGCCCGTTACAGGGTGGCTCCTACGAGCAGTACTTC
CDR3: CASSPLQGGSYEQYF

D: -
V: TRBV7-3
size: -
J: TRBJ1-1
DNA: TGTGCCAGCCGGCAGACAAGCCAAATCATGAACACTGAAGCTTTCTTT
CDR3: CASRQTSQIMNTEAFF

D: -
V: TRBV6-1
size: few
J: TRBJ1-3
DNA: TGTGCCAGCAGTGAAGGGGAGTCTGGAAACACCATATATTTT
CDR3: CASSEGESGNTIYF

D: -
V: TRBV10-3
size: -
J: TRBJ1-5
DNA: TGTGCCATCAGTGACTTGAGTGCCAATCAGCCCCAGCATTTT
CDR3: CAISDLSANQPQHF

D: TRBD2
V: TRBV7-9
size: -
J: TRBJ2-1
DNA: TGTGCCAGCACCGCAGGCACTAGCGCAAGCTCCTACAATGAGCAGTTCTTC
CDR3: CASTAGTSASSYNEQFF

D: -
V: TRBV24-1
size: -
J: TRBJ2-1
DNA: TGTGCCACCAGTGATAGCGGTCACTCCTACAATGAGCAGTTCTTC
CDR3: CATSDSGHSYNEQFF

D: -
V: TRBV27
size: -
J: TRBJ2-5
DNA: TGTGCCAGCAGTCCACTGGGGGCAGGGGTGGAGACCCAGTACTTC
CDR3: CASSPLGAGVETQYF

D: TRBD1
V: TRBV5-4
size: -
J: TRBJ1-2
DNA: TGTGCCAGCAGCCCGCCGGGACAGACACACTATGGCTACACCTTC
CDR3: CASSPPGQTHYGYTF

D: TRBD2
V: TRBV6-5
size: -
J: TRBJ2-7
DNA: TGTGCCAGCAGCCTAGCGGGACGACGATACGAGCAGTACTTC
CDR3: CASSLAGRRYEQYF

D: -
V: TRBV6-1
size: -
J: TRBJ1-6
DNA: TGTGCCAGCAGTGAAGTTCCACAGGGAAATTCACCCCTCCACTTT
CDR3: CASSEVPQGNSPLHF

D: -
V: TRBV6-1
size: -
J: TRBJ1-3
DNA: TGTGCCAGCAGTGACAGGGCGAGAAACACCATATATTTT
CDR3: CASSDRARNTIYF

D: TRBD1
V: TRBV5-1
size: -
J: TRBJ2-1
DNA: TGCGCCAGCAGCTTGAGGGGACAGGGAAGAGATGAGCAGTTCTTC
CDR3: CASSLRGQGRDEQFF

D: TRBD1
V: TRBV2
size: -
J: TRBJ2-5
DNA: TGTGCCAGCAGTGACCCAGGGGGAGAGACCCAGTACTTC
CDR3: CASSDPGGETQYF

D: TRBD2
V: TRBV29-1
size: -
J: TRBJ2-5
DNA: TGCAGCGTTGATTTGGGGACTAGCGGGAGAAGAGAGACCCAGTACTTC
CDR3: CSVDLGTSGRRETQYF

D: -
V: TRBV25-1
size: -
J: TRBJ2-1
DNA: TGTGCCAGCAGTGACCCCGGGTCCGCTAGGTACAATGAGCAGTTCTTC
CDR3: CASSDPGSARYNEQFF

D: -
V: TRBV10-2
size: -
J: TRBJ2-7
DNA: TGCGCCAGCAGTGATAGTAGCCTCGAGCAGTACTTC
CDR3: CASSDSSLEQYF

D: -
V: TRBV27
size: -
J: TRBJ1-6
DNA: TGTGCCAGCACCGAATTGAGCTCCTATAATTCACCCCTCCACTTT
CDR3: CASTELSSYNSPLHF

D: -
V: TRBV11-1
size: -
J: TRBJ2-5
DNA: TGTGCCAGCTCAGGCGTATTCATACAAGAGACCCAGTACTTC
CDR3: CASSGVFIQETQYF

D: -
V: TRBV7-6
size: -
J: TRBJ1-5
DNA: TGTGCCAGCAGCTTAGGGGCAGGGAGGAATCAGCCCCAGCATTTT
CDR3: CASSLGAGRNQPQHF

D: TRBD1
V: TRBV6-5
size: -
J: TRBJ2-7
DNA: TGTGCCAGCAGAACAGACAGGGGGCACTACGAGCAGTACTTC
CDR3: CASRTDRGHYEQYF

D: TRBD1
V: TRBV27
size: -
J: TRBJ1-5
DNA: TGTGCCAGCAGTCACGGGACAGGGGGATATCAGCCCCAGCATTTT
CDR3: CASSHGTGGYQPQHF

D: TRBD1
V: TRBV27
size: -
J: TRBJ2-3
DNA: TGTGCCAGCAGCTTATCTCAGGGGGGCACAGATACGCAGTATTTT
CDR3: CASSLSQGGTDTQYF

D: -
V: TRBV27
size: -
J: TRBJ2-3
DNA: TGTGCCAGCAGTTCTACAGGCACAGATACGCAGTATTTT
CDR3: CASSSTGTDTQYF

D: TRBD2
V: TRBV27
size: -
J: TRBJ2-3
DNA: TGTGCCAGCAGAGGCGGGAGGGCCGGTACGCAGTATTTT
CDR3: CASRGGRAGTQYF

D: -
V: TRBV7-8
size: once
J: TRBJ2-7
DNA: TGTGCCAGCCAGAAAGGCCCAGGGGGGATGTACGAGCAGTACTTC
CDR3: CASQKGPGGMYEQYF

D: TRBD2
V: TRBV28
size: -
J: TRBJ2-7
DNA: TGTGCCAGCAGTTTAGGGGCGGGGGTGCTCCTCTACGAGCAGTACTTC
CDR3: CASSLGAGVLLYEQYF

D: -
V: TRBV14
size: -
J: TRBJ2-5
DNA: TGTGCCAGCAGCCAAGGGTCCTTCAGTGTATCACCTAGGGAGACCCAGTACTTC
CDR3: CASSQGSFSVSPRETQYF

D: TRBD1
V: TRBV19
size: -
J: TRBJ1-5
DNA: TGTGCCAGTAGTCGGACAGGGGAAGGGGCCCAGCATTTT
CDR3: CASSRTGEGAQHF